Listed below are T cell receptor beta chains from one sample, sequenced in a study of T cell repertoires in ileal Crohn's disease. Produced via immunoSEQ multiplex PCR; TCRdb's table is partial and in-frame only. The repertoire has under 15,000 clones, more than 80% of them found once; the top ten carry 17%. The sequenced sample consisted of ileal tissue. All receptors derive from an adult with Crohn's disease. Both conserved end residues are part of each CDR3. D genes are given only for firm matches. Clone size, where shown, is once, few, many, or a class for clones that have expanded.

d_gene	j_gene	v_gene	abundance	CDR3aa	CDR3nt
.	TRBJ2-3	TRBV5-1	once	CASSLRGVPGDTQYF	TGCGCCAGCAGCTTGCGAGGAGTTCCCGGAGATACGCAGTATTTT
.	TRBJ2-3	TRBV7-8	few	CASSLEPSKYSTDTQYF	TGTGCCAGCAGCTTAGAGCCCTCTAAGTATAGCACAGATACGCAGTATTTT
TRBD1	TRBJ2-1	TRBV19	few	CATTRDRAVGRQFF	TGTGCCACTACCCGTGACAGGGCCGTGGGACGGCAGTTCTTC
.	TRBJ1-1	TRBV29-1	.	CSAPSFPGVGLVDTEAFF	TGCAGCGCCCCCTCATTCCCAGGGGTCGGGCTGGTGGACACTGAAGCTTTCTTT
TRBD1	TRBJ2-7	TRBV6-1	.	CASSEAGQGARYEQYF	TGTGCCAGCAGTGAAGCGGGACAGGGGGCGCGTTACGAGCAGTACTTC
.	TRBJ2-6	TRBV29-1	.	CSAQGSSGANVLTF	TGCAGCGCCCAAGGGAGCTCTGGGGCCAACGTCCTGACTTTC
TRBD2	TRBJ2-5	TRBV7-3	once	CAGSKAGGQETQYF	TGTGCCGGCAGCAAAGCGGGGGGCCAAGAGACCCAGTACTTC
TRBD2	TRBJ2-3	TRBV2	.	CASSGGLAISTDTQYF	TGTGCCAGCAGTGGGGGACTAGCGATTAGCACAGATACGCAGTATTTT
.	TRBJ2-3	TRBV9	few	CASSDGGAGVVDTQYF	TGTGCCAGCAGCGACGGGGGCGCGGGAGTAGTAGATACGCAGTATTTT
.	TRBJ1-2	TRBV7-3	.	CASSSSGGGDGYTF	TGTGCCAGCAGCTCCTCCGGGGGGGGCGATGGCTACACCTTC
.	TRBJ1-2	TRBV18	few	CASSPPTESYGYTF	TGTGCCAGCTCACCACCGACAGAGAGCTATGGCTACACCTTC
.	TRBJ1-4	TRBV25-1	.	CASSEGRRGPRREKLFF	TGTGCCAGCAGTGAGGGTAGGCGGGGCCCAAGGCGCGAAAAACTGTTTTTT
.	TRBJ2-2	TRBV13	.	CASSLPGELFF	TGTGCCAGCAGCCTCCCCGGGGAGCTGTTTTTT
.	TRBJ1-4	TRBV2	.	CASRVEQGGKLFF	TGTGCCAGCAGGGTTGAACAGGGTGGGAAACTGTTTTTT
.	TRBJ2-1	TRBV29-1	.	CSVTGSSYNEQFF	TGCAGCGTTACAGGGAGCTCCTACAATGAGCAGTTCTTC
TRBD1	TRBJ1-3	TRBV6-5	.	CASSYSTGNSGNTIYF	TGTGCCAGCAGTTACTCGACAGGGAACTCTGGAAACACCATATATTTT
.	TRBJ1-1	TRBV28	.	CASSFHVEGYEAFF	TGTGCCAGCAGCTTCCACGTTGAGGGTTACGAAGCTTTCTTT
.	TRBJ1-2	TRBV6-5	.	CATSPANYGYTF	TGTGCCACTTCCCCAGCTAACTATGGCTACACCTTC
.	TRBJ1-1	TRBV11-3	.	CASSPRRGRNTEAFF	TGTGCCAGCAGCCCTCGGAGGGGTAGGAACACTGAAGCTTTCTTT
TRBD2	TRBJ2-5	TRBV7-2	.	CASSFAPAGAETQYF	TGTGCCAGCAGCTTTGCCCCAGCGGGGGCCGAGACCCAGTACTTC
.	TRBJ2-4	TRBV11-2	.	CASSLGVGGRGNIQYF	TGTGCCAGCAGCTTAGGTGTGGGTGGGCGGGGAAACATTCAGTACTTC
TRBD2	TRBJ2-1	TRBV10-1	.	CASSAPSSGSYNEQFF	TGCGCCAGCAGTGCCCCCTCTAGCGGGTCCTACAATGAGCAGTTCTTC
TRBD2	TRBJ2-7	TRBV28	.	CASRLRGLAGNEQYF	TGTGCCAGCAGACTTAGGGGACTAGCGGGGAACGAGCAGTACTTC
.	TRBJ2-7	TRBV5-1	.	CASSLTGDTISYEQYF	TGCGCCAGCAGCTTGACTGGGGACACTATCTCCTACGAGCAGTACTTC
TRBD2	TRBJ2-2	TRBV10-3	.	CATELAGSGELFF	TGTGCCACCGAACTAGCGGGATCCGGGGAGCTGTTTTTT
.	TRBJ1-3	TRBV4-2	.	CASSQDRNSGNTIYF	TGTGCCAGCAGCCAAGACAGAAACTCTGGAAACACCATATATTTT
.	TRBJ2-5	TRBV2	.	CASSEARGQETQYF	TGTGCCAGCAGTGAAGCGAGGGGGCAAGAGACCCAGTACTTC
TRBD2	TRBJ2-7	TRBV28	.	CASSTSGPYEQYF	TGTGCCAGCAGTACTAGCGGCCCCTACGAGCAGTACTTC
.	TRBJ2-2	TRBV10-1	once	CASKETENTGELFF	TGCGCCAGCAAAGAGACAGAGAACACCGGGGAGCTGTTTTTT
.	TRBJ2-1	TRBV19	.	CASSIRGNRMNEQFF	TGTGCCAGTAGTATTCGGGGGAACCGTATGAATGAGCAGTTCTTC
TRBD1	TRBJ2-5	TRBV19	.	CASSLSGRGRRETQYF	TGTGCCAGTAGCTTATCCGGCAGGGGGCGAAGGGAGACCCAGTACTTC
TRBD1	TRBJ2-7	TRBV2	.	CASSVGQGAIPNEQYF	TGTGCCAGCAGTGTGGGACAGGGGGCAATCCCCAACGAGCAGTACTTC
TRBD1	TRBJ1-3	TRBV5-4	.	CASSSPGQKNTIYF	TGTGCCAGCAGCTCCCCGGGACAGAAAAACACCATATATTTT
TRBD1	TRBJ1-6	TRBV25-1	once	CASSEYRTGGSPLHF	TGTGCCAGCAGTGAATATCGGACAGGGGGCTCACCCCTCCACTTT
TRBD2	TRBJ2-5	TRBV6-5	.	CASNRAGAKTQYF	TGTGCCAGCAACCGAGCGGGAGCAAAGACCCAGTACTTC
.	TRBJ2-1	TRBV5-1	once	CASRQFYNEQFF	TGCGCCAGCAGACAGTTCTACAATGAGCAGTTCTTC
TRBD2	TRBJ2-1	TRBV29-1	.	CSVGWEGIYNEQFF	TGCAGCGTTGGGTGGGAGGGTATTTACAATGAGCAGTTCTTC
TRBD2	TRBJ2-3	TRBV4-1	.	CASSQFAGGTTKTDTQYF	TGCGCCAGCAGCCAATTTGCGGGAGGCACCACGAAGACAGATACGCAGTATTTT
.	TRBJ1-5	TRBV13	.	CASSLGQANQPQHF	TGTGCCAGCAGCTTAGGTCAGGCCAATCAGCCCCAGCATTTT
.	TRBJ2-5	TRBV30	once	CAWSLGDLGGTQYF	TGTGCCTGGAGTCTTGGCGACCTGGGGGGAACCCAGTACTTC
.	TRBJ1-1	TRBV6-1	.	CASSEQKGIGTEAFF	TGTGCCAGCAGTGAACAGAAGGGGATTGGCACTGAAGCTTTCTTT